These 2 T cell receptor beta chains share one sample of origin, sequenced in a study of multiple sclerosis patients with progressive multifocal leukoencephalopathy. Time point given: before natalizumab initiation. The data were produced by immunoSEQ multiplex PCR, yet TCRdb's version contains in-frame clones alone and is incomplete. Here the sample spans fewer than 40,000 clones, 80% to 95% being singletons. Material for sequencing was PBMCs. The source of these receptors is a man under 40 with multiple sclerosis.

In DNA form, the CDR3 reads TGCGCCAGCAGCTTGGCTGCAGGGGGAACTGAAGCTTTCTTT. Protein sequence: CASSLAAGGTEAFF. The chain recombines TRBV5-1 with TRBJ1-1, with TRBD1 matching over 7 bases. V lost 0 bases, J lost 5 bases, and 4 bases stayed unmatched. CDR3 length: 14 amino acids. Germline CDR1 reads SGHRS; CDR2 reads YFSETQ.

The V call is TRBV4-2, the J call TRBJ2-3, with a weak D call TRBD2 (7 bases). The CDR3 extends over 18 amino acids. CDR1 and CDR2 from the germline V gene are LGHNA and YNFKEQ. Trimming took off 1 base at V and 0 bases at J, with 17 bases between the two ends. CDR3 nucleotide sequence: TGTGCCAGCAGCCAAGTGGGGGCGGGAGAGGGGAGCACAGATACGCAGTATTTT. This translates into CASSQVGAGEGSTDTQYF.